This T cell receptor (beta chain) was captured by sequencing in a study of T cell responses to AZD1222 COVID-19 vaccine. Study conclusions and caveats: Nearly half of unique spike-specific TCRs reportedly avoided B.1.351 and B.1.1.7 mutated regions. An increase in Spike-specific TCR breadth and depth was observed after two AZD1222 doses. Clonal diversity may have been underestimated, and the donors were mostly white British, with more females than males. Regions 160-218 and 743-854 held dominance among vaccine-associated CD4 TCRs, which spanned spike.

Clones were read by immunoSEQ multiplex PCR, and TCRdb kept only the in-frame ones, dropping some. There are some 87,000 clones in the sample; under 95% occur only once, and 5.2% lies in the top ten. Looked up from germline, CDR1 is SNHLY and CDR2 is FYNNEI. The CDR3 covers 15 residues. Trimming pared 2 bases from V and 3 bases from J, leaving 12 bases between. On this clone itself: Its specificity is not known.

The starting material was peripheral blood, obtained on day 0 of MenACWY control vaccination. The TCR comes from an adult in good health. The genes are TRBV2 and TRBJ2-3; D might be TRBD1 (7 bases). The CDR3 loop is CASSEHRGGTDTQYF. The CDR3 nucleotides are TGTGCCAGCAGTGAACACAGGGGAGGAACAGATACGCAGTATTTT.